Here is one T cell receptor beta chain with its context. No antigen is known for it. No much larger clone is present one base from it, and per-base qualities are unavailable. The data derive from a study of blood T cell repertoires in COVID-19 (dated by TCRdb to the early 2020s). In the study overall: The collaborator samples originated in the United States, Italy and Spain and spanned the acute and convalescent phases of COVID-19. Where available, HLA class I and class II types were taken from metadata supplied by the sample provider and were not determined by assay-based typing. The repertoires were made available in a free public database intended to serve as a resource for research on the immune response to SARS-CoV-2. The material from the prospective study consisted of cDNA or gDNA derived from T cells, B-cell-depleted T cells, or PBMCs. The samples were drawn from two sources: the first 160 participants of the ongoing ImmuneRACE study, and 1,254 subjects contributed by 6 global collaborators. Sample metadata almost always included a de-identified subject ID, COVID-19 status, age in years and sex. The dataset comprised deeply sampled blood TCRbeta repertoires from subjects exposed to, actively infected with, or recovered from COVID-19. What the authors observed across the whole study: Clinical and demographic metadata were provided uncurated, with the amount varying by source and participant.

In the prospective study, participants were 18 to 89 years old, resided in about two dozen geographic areas of the United States, and were enrolled through a virtual design. In the prospective study, participants were assigned to cohorts based on the clinical history participants reported in a screening survey and a study questionnaire. Recovered participants in ImmuneRACE Cohort 3 were defined by two consecutive negative NP/OP PCR tests, clearance by a healthcare professional, or resolution of symptoms. In the prospective study, mobile phlebotomists collected whole blood, serum and a nasopharyngeal or oropharyngeal swab from each participant. Additional blood draws and questionnaires over an approximately two-month period could optionally be provided by prospective study participants. Blood samples from the prospective study were shipped frozen or at room temperature prior to DNA extraction. TCRbeta CDR3 regions were amplified from genomic DNA by means of the immunoSEQ Assay, a bias-controlled multiplex PCR. The authors' analysis ran thus. The number of nucleated cells in each sample was estimated by amplification of reference gene primers within the assay. To quantify the absolute abundance of each unique TCRbeta CDR3 rearrangement, sequence reads were collapsed and filtered. For each sample, productive Simpson clonality was calculated as the square root of Simpson's diversity index across productive rearrangements. In TCRdb, the immuneACCESS table is reduced to in-frame sequences with V and J assigned. These tables do not hold every clone; where another copy was compared, an unresolved V gene accounts for under half, and the others remain unexplained. The V and J calls and clone size were taken over from that table, and D and trimming were inferred from the DNA. The sample table holds roughly 380,000 clones, of which roughly 87% were seen once. The ten largest account for 2.5% to 3.5% of the sample.

The material sequenced was PBMCs or T cells enriched from blood (not recorded which). The origin of this receptor is a woman aged 30 to 39 who had recovered from COVID-19.

The nucleotide sequence is given as TGCGCCAGCAGCCCGGACCGGGACATAAATTCACCCCTCCACTTT. Translated, it reads CASSPDRDINSPLHF. The chain employs TRBV4-1 and TRBJ1-6, with TRBD1 tentatively as D gene (6 bases match). Relative to germline, V is 4 bases shorter and J is 7 bases shorter, with 14 bases between their ends. From a lookup of the germline V gene, CDR1 and CDR2 are MGHRA and YSYEKL. The CDR3 goes from the cysteine to the phenylalanine over 15 residues. Just the 45-base CDR3 DNA is kept, in frame starting at base 1.